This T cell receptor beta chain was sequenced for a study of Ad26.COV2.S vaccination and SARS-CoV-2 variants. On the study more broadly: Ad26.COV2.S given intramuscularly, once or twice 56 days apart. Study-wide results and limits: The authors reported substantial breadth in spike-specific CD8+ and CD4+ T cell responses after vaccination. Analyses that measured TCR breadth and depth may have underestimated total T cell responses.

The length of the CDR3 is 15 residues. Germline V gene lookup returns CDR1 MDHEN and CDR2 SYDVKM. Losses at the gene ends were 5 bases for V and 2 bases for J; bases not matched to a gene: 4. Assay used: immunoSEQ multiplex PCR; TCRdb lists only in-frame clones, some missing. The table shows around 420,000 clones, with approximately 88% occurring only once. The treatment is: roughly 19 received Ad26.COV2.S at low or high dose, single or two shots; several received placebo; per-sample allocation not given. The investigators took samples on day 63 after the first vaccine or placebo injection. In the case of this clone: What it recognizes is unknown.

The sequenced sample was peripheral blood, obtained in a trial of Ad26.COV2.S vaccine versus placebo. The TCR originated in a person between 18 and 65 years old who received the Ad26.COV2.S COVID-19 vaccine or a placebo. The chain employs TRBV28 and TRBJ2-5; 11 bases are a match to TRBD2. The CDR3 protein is CASSLLAGAQETQYF. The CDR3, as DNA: TGTGCCAGCAGTCTACTAGCGGGGGCACAAGAGACCCAGTACTTC.